The clone carrying this TCR beta chain was recorded many times. The sample originates from a study of read filtering for tumor transcriptome and immune sequencing. Study-wide context: Mean patient age was approximately 66 years, range about 45 to 85; 17 male, roughly 14 female. IR-seq gave about 4.05 to 11 million TCR reads per sample; RNA-seq gave about 80 to 1,300.

This library used around 400 ng RNA and molecular barcoded adaptors spanning alpha/delta and beta/gamma chains. Each CDR3 protein gets one entry after TCRdb re-called the reads with MiXCR. In the table there are about 130,000 distinct CDR3 sequences, about an eighth of which are singletons. The ends were cut back, 11 bases at V and 1 base at J, with 15 bases in the middle. The germline CDR1 and CDR2 sequences are LGHNT and FRNRAP. The CDR3 is made up of 15 amino acids. The sequenced sample was a population of CD138-negative cells sorted from bone marrow. The sequence came from a donor at least 40 years old with multiple myeloma. V and J are TRBV12-5 and TRBJ1-6; the D is unclear. CDR3 protein: CAPRSSGSYNSPLHF. CDR3 nucleotides: TGTGCTCCCCGCTCTTCGGGGTCCTATAATTCACCCCTCCACTTT.